This T cell receptor (beta chain) is from a study of tumor and adjacent non-tumor tissue in lung cancer. Points from the study as a whole: Compared with tumor, normal lung showed significantly lower TCR diversity. Tumor repertoires had a smaller top 100 clone share than normal lung.

This sample's RNA came from whole unsorted tissue. Donors were chemotherapy-naive, newly diagnosed lung cancer surgical patients in China, August–November 2014. As for this clonotype: Its matching antigen is unknown. Likely a read error: the CDR3 ends without its conserved phenylalanine or tryptophan.

TCRbeta libraries were built with three rounds of nested PCR, modified from ARM-PCR. MiXCR was run by TCRdb on the multiplex PCR reads, yielding one entry per CDR3 protein. The repertoire has 81,000 or so distinct CDR3 sequences, 65% to 90% of them found once; the top ten carry about an eighth. The clonotype comes from a woman between 45 and 65 years old with non-small cell lung cancer. Sequencing used lung tumor tissue.

In nucleotides, the CDR3 is TGCAACGTTACTAGAAACTCTGGAAACACCATATATCTT. This translates into CNVTRNSGNTIYL. The J gene is TRBJ1-3, the V gene TRBV29-1; D remains unclear. Germline assignment: CDR1 SQVTM and CDR2 ANQGSEA. This CDR3 comprises 13 residues.